These 12 T cell receptor beta chains came from one sample sequenced in a study of blood T cell repertoires in COVID-19. Clones were read by immunoSEQ multiplex PCR, and TCRdb kept only the in-frame ones, dropping some. The data hold 390,000 or so clones, with 80% to 90% observed a single time. The sequenced material came from peripheral blood. Receptor source: a woman aged 30 to 39 with COVID-19, enrolled during active disease.

The J gene is TRBJ2-3, the V gene TRBV10-2, with D unclear. The CDR3 has 14 amino acids. V was cut by 3 bases and J by 6 bases, with 13 bases left in between. Germline lookup yields CDR1 WSHSY and CDR2 SAAADI. CDR3 DNA sequence: TGCGCCAGCAGTGACCGCGGAACATCGGATACGCAGTATTTT. It encodes CASSDRGTSDTQYF.

Here the CDR3 reads CASRPNGVERTEAFF. The DNA of the CDR3 is TGTGCCAGCAGGCCGAATGGAGTAGAGCGGACTGAAGCTTTCTTT. The chain employs TRBV7-2 and TRBJ1-1; D remains unclear. The germline CDR1 and CDR2 sequences are SGHTA and FQGNSA. This CDR3 comprises 15 residues. V was shortened by 6 bases and J by 5 bases, with 19 bases between the two germline ends. Filled out from reference TRBV7-2 and TRBJ1-1, the complete variable domain reads GAGVSQSPSNKVTEKGKDVELRCDPISGHTALYWYRQSLGQGLEFLIYFQGNSAPDKSGLPSDRFSAERTGGSVSTLTIQRTQQEDSAVYLCASRPNGVERTEAFFGQGTRLTVV.

This rearrangement joins TRBV18 to TRBJ2-5, with D hard to call. The CDR3 extends over 16 amino acids. V shed 2 bases and J shed 5 bases, with 18 bases lying between them. CDR1 KGHSH and CDR2 LQKENI come from the germline V gene. CDR3 nucleotide sequence: TGTGCCAGCTCACCAGTCCCTCGCCATACCGGGGAGACCCAGTACTTC. It codes for CASSPVPRHTGETQYF.

The chain combines TRBV9 with TRBJ1-2; 9 positions match TRBD1. The J segment lost 4 bases and the V segment lost 1 base, leaving 5 bases of the junction unmatched. The CDR3 extends over 15 amino acids. Germline CDR1 is SGDLS and CDR2 is YYNGEE. For the CDR3, the DNA is TGTGCCAGCAGCGTAACACCGGGACAGGGCTATGGCTACACCTTC. Its translation: CASSVTPGQGYGYTF. Drawing the rest from reference TRBV9 and TRBJ1-2, the complete variable domain is DSGVTQTPKHLITATGQRVTLRCSPRSGDLSVYWYQQSLDQGLQFLIQYYNGEERAKGNILERFSAQQFPDLHSELNLSSLELGDSALYFCASSVTPGQGYGYTFGSGTRLTVV.

The chain employs TRBV6-4 and TRBJ1-2; TRBD1 aligns across 10 bases. The CDR3 is 14 residues long. Germline V gives CDR1 MRHNA, CDR2 SNTAGT. With 7 bases clipped from V and 7 bases from J, the junction kept 9 bases outside the gene matches. CDR3 protein: CASKARDRGFGYTF. Here the CDR3 DNA reads TGTGCCAGCAAAGCCCGGGACAGGGGTTTTGGCTACACCTTC.

This clone has only a few counts. V and J are TRBV10-3 and TRBJ2-5, with 8 bases that match TRBD2. The CDR3 totals 14 residues. V lost 6 bases and J lost 5; bases outside the gene matches: 8. Germline V CDR1 and CDR2: ENHRY, SYGVKD. The CDR3 bases are TGTGCCATCAGCTGGGGTAGCGGGGACGAGACCCAGTACTTC. Translated: CAISWGSGDETQYF.

A few counts support this clone. The chain employs TRBV15 and TRBJ2-7, with TRBD1 matching 9 bases. The germline gives CDR1 LNHNV, CDR2 YYDKDF (reference sequence). J lost 6 bases, V lost 2 bases, and 8 bases had no gene match. The CDR3 runs 15 residues. The CDR3 DNA reads TGTGCCACCAGCAGAAAAAGCCCGGGACAGGGCGAGCAGTACTTC. Protein product: CATSRKSPGQGEQYF.

The rearrangement links TRBV18 to TRBJ2-1; D is undetermined. There are 11 residues in the CDR3. With 4 bases removed from V and 7 bases from J, the gap between germline ends came to 5 bases. Germline values: CDR1 KGHSH, CDR2 LQKENI. The CDR3 DNA is TGTGCCAGCTCACGTGTAAATGAGCAGTTCTTC. Its translation is CASSRVNEQFF. Based on the CDR3 plus reference TRBV18 and TRBJ2-1, the full variable domain is NAGVMQNPRHLVRRRGQEARLRCSPMKGHSHVYWYRQLPEEGLKFMVYLQKENIIDESGMPKERFSAEFPKEGPSILRIQQVVRGDSAAYFCASSRVNEQFFGPGTRLTVL.

The CDR3 loop is CATSDSRQGVPYEQYF. Written as DNA, the CDR3 is TGTGCCACCAGTGATTCTCGACAGGGGGTTCCCTACGAGCAGTACTTC. The chain couples TRBV24-1 to TRBJ2-7; TRBD1 matches at 9 bases. The CDR3 sequence is 16 residues long. Losses at the gene ends were 2 bases for V and 2 bases for J; bases not matched to a gene: 6. CDR1 is KGHDR and CDR2 is SFDVKD in the germline V gene.

This clone was picked up a small number of times. The rearrangement uses TRBV6-2 or TRBV6-3 and TRBJ1-1; TRBD1 might be the D (6 bases). The length of the CDR3 is 13 residues. Germline CDR1 and CDR2: MNHEY and SVGEGT. V was pared by 4 bases and J by 8 bases, with 14 bases between. The CDR3 protein is CASSSKQGGEAFF. In DNA, the CDR3 is TGTGCCAGCAGTTCGAAACAGGGAGGGGAAGCTTTCTTT.

The V and J genes are TRBV6-5 and TRBJ1-2; D might be TRBD1 (6 bases). Germline V gives CDR1 MNHEY, CDR2 SVGAGI. Deletions cut 3 bases from V and 4 bases from J, with 15 bases between. The CDR3 covers 15 residues. The CDR3 region has the DNA TGTGCCAGCAGTTATGGAGGGGGGGTGGCCTATGGCTACACCTTC. Its translation is CASSYGGGVAYGYTF.

The chain joins TRBV18 to TRBJ1-5; the match to TRBD1 covers 8 bases. Germline V gives CDR1 KGHSH, CDR2 LQKENI. V lost 3 bases to trimming and J lost 4 bases; unmatched junction nucleotides: 5. The CDR3 totals 15 residues. The CDR3, as DNA: TGTGCCAGCTCACCCTTTGGACAGGGAAATCAGCCCCAGCATTTT. Encoded protein: CASSPFGQGNQPQHF.